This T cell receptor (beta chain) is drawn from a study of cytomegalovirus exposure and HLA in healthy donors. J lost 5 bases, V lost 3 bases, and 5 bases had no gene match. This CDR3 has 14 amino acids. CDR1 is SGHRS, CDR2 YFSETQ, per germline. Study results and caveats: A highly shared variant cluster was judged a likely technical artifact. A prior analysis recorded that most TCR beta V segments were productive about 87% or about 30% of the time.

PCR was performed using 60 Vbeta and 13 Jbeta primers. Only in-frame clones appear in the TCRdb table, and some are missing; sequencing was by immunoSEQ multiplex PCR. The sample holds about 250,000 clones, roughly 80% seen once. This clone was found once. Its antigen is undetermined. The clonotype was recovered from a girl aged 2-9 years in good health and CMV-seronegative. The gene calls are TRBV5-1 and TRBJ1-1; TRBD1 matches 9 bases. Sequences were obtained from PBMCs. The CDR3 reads CASSSDRGRTEAFF. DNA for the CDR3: TGCGCCAGCAGCTCGGACAGGGGTAGGACTGAAGCTTTCTTT.